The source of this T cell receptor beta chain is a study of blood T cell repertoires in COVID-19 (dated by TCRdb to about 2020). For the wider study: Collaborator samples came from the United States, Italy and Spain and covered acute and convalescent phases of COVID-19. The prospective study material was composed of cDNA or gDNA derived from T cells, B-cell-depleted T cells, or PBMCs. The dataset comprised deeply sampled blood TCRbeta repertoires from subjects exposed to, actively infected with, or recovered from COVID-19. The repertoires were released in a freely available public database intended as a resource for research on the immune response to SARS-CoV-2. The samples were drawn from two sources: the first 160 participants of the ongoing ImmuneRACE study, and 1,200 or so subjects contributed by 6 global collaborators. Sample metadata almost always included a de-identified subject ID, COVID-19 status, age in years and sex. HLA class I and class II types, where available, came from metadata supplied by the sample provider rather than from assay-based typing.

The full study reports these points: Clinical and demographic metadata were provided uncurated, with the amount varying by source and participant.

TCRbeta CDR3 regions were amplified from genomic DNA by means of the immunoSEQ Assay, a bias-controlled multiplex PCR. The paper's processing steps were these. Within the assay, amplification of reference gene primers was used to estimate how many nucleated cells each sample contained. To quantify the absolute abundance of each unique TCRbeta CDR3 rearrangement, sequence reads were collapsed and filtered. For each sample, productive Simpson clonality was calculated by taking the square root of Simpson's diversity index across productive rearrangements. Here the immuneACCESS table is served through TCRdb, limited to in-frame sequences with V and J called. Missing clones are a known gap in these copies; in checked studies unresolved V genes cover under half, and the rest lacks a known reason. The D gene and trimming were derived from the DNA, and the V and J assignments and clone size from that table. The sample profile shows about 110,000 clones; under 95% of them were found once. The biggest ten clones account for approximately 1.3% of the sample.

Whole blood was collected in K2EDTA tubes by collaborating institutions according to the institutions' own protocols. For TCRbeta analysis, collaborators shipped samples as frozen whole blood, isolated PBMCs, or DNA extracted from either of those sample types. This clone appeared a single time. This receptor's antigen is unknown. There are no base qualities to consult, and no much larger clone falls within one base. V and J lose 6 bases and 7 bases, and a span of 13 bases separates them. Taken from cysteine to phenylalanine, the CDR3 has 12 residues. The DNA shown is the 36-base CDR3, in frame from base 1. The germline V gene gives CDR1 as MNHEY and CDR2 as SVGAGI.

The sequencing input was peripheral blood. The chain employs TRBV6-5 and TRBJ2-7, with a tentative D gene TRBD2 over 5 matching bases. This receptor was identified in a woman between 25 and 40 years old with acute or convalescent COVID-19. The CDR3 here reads CASSPGIGEQYF. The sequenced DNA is TGTGCCAGCAGCCCGGGAATCGGGGAGCAGTACTTC.